Below, one T cell receptor beta chain is given with its context. The antigen this receptor binds is unknown. No per-base quality is available; no much larger clone lies one base away. TCRbeta CDR3 regions were amplified from genomic DNA using the immunoSEQ Assay, a bias-controlled multiplex PCR. In the paper's pipeline: The number of nucleated cells in each sample was estimated by amplification of reference gene primers within the assay. To quantify the absolute abundance of each unique TCRbeta CDR3 rearrangement, sequence reads were collapsed and filtered. For each sample, productive Simpson clonality was calculated by taking the square root of Simpson's diversity index across productive rearrangements. TCRdb retrieved this table from immuneACCESS and kept in-frame rearrangements only. Not all clones are present; in checked studies, unresolved V genes account for under half, and no reason is known for the remainder. That table is the source of V, J and clone size, and D and trimming were worked out from the DNA. For this sample there are 100,000 to 150,000 clones; around 81% appear just once. The top ten clonotypes cover approximately 12% of the sample.

This sample was included in a study of blood T cell repertoires in COVID-19 (dated by TCRdb to 2020 to 2021). About the study as a whole: Samples from collaborators originated in the United States, Italy and Spain and spanned both the acute and convalescent phases of COVID-19. The repertoires were released in a freely available public database intended as a resource for research on the immune response to SARS-CoV-2. The samples were drawn from the first 160 participants of the ongoing ImmuneRACE study and from under 1,500 subjects provided by 6 global collaborators. The sample metadata nearly always contained a de-identified subject ID, COVID-19 status, age in years and sex. Deeply sampled blood TCRbeta repertoires from subjects exposed to, actively infected with, or recovered from COVID-19 were included in the dataset. Where available, HLA class I and class II types were obtained from metadata supplied by the sample provider rather than from assay-based typing. The prospective study material was composed of cDNA or gDNA derived from T cells, B-cell-depleted T cells, or PBMCs.

Overall study outcomes, separate from this receptor: Clinical and demographic metadata were provided uncurated, with the amount varying by source and participant.

Each collaborating institution followed its own protocols to collect whole blood in K2EDTA tubes. For TCRbeta analysis, collaborators shipped samples in one of three forms: frozen whole blood, isolated PBMCs, or DNA extracted from either of those sample types. Sequenced material: peripheral blood. The clonotype comes from a man aged 55 to 70 with acute or convalescent COVID-19.

The nucleotides read TGTGCCAGCAGTTTGAGGGGGTATGGCTACACCTTC. This encodes CASSLRGYGYTF. In this chain, TRBV28 is recombined with TRBJ1-2; the best D guess is TRBD1, with 6 bases matching. From its cysteine to its phenylalanine, the CDR3 spans 12 amino acids. CDR3 DNA only is kept here, 36 bases in frame from base 1. A distance of 7 bases separates the germline ends of V and J, which lose 3 bases and 5 bases respectively. Via the germline V gene, CDR1 is MDHEN and CDR2 SYDVKM.